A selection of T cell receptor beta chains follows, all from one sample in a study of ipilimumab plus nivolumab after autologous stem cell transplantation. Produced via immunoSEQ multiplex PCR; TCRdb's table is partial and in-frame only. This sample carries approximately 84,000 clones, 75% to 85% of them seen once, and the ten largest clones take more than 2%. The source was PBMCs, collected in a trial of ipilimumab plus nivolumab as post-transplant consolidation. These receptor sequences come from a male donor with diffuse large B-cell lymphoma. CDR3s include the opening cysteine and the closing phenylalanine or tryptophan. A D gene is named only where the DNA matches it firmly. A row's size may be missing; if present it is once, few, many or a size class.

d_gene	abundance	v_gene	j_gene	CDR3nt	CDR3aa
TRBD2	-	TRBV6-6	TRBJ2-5	TGTGCCAGCACTCGGATGGCGGGGGGGCCAGGAGAGATCCAGTACTTC	CASTRMAGGPGEIQYF
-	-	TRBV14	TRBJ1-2	TGTGCCAGCAGCCAAGGGCCCACGAGAGGAGCTAACTATGGCTACACCTTC	CASSQGPTRGANYGYTF
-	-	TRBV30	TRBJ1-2	TGTGCCTGGTCAGGAGGGGACTATGGCTACACCTTC	CAWSGGDYGYTF
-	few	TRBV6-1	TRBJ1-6	TGTGCCAGCACCGAAACGGGTAGGGCACCCCTCCACTTT	CASTETGRAPLHF
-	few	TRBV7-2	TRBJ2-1	TGTGCCAGCAGCTTAGCGGGGGGCGCACACAATGAGCAGTTCTTC	CASSLAGGAHNEQFF
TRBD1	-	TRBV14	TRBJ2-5	TGTGCCAGCAGCCAAGGATCACAGGGGTGGGAGACCCAGTACTTC	CASSQGSQGWETQYF
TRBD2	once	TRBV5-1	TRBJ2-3	TGCGCCAGCAGCTTGGTTGCGGGGGGGCGAGCAGATACGCAGTATTTT	CASSLVAGGRADTQYF
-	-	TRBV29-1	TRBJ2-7	TGCAGCGCCTACACCGGACGGAGCTACGAGCAGTACTTC	CSAYTGRSYEQYF
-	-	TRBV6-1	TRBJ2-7	TGTGCCAGCAGTGAAGTCCTTAACTCCTGGAGCTCCTACGAGCAGTACTTC	CASSEVLNSWSSYEQYF
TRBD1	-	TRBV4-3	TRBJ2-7	TGCGCCAGCAGCCAAGCCACAGGGGTCTACGAGCAGTACTTC	CASSQATGVYEQYF
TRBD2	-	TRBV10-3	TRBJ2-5	TGTGCCATCAGTGAGTCGCTAGCGGGGGAAATGGGGACCCAGTACTTC	CAISESLAGEMGTQYF
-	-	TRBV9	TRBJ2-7	TGTGCCAGCAGCGTAGGTGAGGGTTACGAGCAGTACTTC	CASSVGEGYEQYF
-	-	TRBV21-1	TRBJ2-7	TGTGCCAGCAGACCCCTCCGGGGGACCTACGAGCAGTACTTC	CASRPLRGTYEQYF
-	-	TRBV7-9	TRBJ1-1	TGTGCCAGCAGCGCGGGAATGAACACTGAAGCTTTCTTT	CASSAGMNTEAFF
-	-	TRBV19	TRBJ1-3	TGTGCCAGTAGGACAGGTACCTCTGGAAACACCATATATTTT	CASRTGTSGNTIYF
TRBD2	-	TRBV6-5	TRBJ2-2	TGTGCCAGCACCATAGCGGGGGGGCCGACCGGGGAGCTGTTTTTT	CASTIAGGPTGELFF
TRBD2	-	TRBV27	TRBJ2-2	TGTGCCAGCAGTTCCATAGGACTAGCGGGGGTGGTCGGGGAGCTGTTTTTT	CASSSIGLAGVVGELFF
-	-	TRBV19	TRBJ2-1	TGTGCCAGTAGTATAACGACAGCTGAGCAGTTCTTC	CASSITTAEQFF
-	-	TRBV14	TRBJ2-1	TGTGCCAGCAGCCAATCCTCCGAGAGCTCCTACAATGAGCAGTTCTTC	CASSQSSESSYNEQFF
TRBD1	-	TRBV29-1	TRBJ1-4	TGCAGCGTTTCCGGGACAGGGGGCGCTGGCAGGGAAAAACTGTTTTTT	CSVSGTGGAGREKLFF
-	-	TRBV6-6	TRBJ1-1	TGTGCCAGCAGTTACTCCAGGCACACTGAAGCTTTCTTT	CASSYSRHTEAFF
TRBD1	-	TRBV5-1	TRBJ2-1	TGCGCCAGCAGTCTCCCAGGGGGCGCAAACAATGAGCAGTTCTTC	CASSLPGGANNEQFF
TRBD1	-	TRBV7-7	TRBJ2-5	TGTGCCAGCAGAGGGACAGGGGAAGAGACCCAGTACTTC	CASRGTGEETQYF
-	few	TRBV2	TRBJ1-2	TGTGCCAGCGTGGGGCCGGGGCGGGGTGGCTACACCTTC	CASVGPGRGGYTF
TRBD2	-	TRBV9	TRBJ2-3	TGTGCCAGCAGCGTAGCTCTAGCGGGGGGGGCAGATACGCAGTATTTT	CASSVALAGGADTQYF
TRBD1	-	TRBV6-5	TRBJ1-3	TGTGCCAGCAGCCGAGGGACAGAGTTTGGAAACACCATATATTTT	CASSRGTEFGNTIYF
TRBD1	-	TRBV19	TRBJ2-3	TGTGCCAGTAGTTACCCGGGACAGGGCACAGATACGCAGTATTTT	CASSYPGQGTDTQYF
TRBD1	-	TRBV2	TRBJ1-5	TGTGCCAGCAGTAGGACAGGGGGAATGCAGCCCCAGCATTTT	CASSRTGGMQPQHF
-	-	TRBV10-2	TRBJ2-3	TGCGCCAGCAGCCCCAGCGGCACCAAAACAAGCACAGATACGCAGTATTTT	CASSPSGTKTSTDTQYF
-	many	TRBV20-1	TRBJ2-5	TGCAGTGCTAGTGAGGAGACCCAGTACTTC	CSASEETQYF
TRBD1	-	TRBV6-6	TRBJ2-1	TGTGCCAGCAGTGGTGACAGGGTTGGTGAGCAGTTCTTC	CASSGDRVGEQFF
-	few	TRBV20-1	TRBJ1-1	TGCAGTGCTGATAAAAGGACTGAAGCTTTCTTT	CSADKRTEAFF
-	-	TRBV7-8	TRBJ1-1	TGTGCCAGCAGCCCCAAGATCCCAGGGAACACTGAAGCTTTCTTT	CASSPKIPGNTEAFF
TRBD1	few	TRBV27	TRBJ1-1	TGTGCCAGCAGTATCAGGCCGGGACAGGGGATGAACACTGAAGCTTTCTTT	CASSIRPGQGMNTEAFF
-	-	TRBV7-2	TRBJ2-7	TGTGCCAGCAGCTCGCAGGGGTTCAGCGAGCAGTACTTC	CASSSQGFSEQYF
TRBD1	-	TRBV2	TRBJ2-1	TGTGCCAGCAGATCCGGGACAGGGGACTACAATGAGCAGTTCTTC	CASRSGTGDYNEQFF
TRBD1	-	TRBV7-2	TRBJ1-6	TGTGCCAGCAGCCCCACAGGGGTAAATAATTCACCCCTCCACTTT	CASSPTGVNNSPLHF
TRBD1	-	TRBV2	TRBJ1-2	TGTGCCAGCATCCTGGACAGGGAGGGCTATGGCTACACCTTC	CASILDREGYGYTF
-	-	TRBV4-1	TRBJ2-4	TGCGCCAGCAGCCGACCTGGACAGCCTTCAGCCAAAAACATTCAGTACTTC	CASSRPGQPSAKNIQYF
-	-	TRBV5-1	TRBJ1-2	TGCGCCAGCAGCTTGGCCCAGGGGTATGGCTACACCTTC	CASSLAQGYGYTF
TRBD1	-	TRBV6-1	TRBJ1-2	TGTGCCAGCAGTGAAGCCGGACAGGGGAACTATGGCTACACCTTC	CASSEAGQGNYGYTF
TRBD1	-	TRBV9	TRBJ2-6	TGTGCCAGCAGCCCCCCGACAGGGCGATTCATTTCTGGGGCCAACGTCCTGACTTTC	CASSPPTGRFISGANVLTF
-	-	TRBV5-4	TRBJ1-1	TGTGCCAGCAGCTTGGTGGCAGGAAAGACTGAAGCTTTCTTT	CASSLVAGKTEAFF
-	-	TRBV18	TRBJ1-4	TGTGCCAGCTCATTTCCTAATGAAAAACTGTTTTTT	CASSFPNEKLFF
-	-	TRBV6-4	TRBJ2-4	TGTGCCAGCAGTGACCTGGGACGGCTAGCCAAAAACATTCAGTACTTC	CASSDLGRLAKNIQYF
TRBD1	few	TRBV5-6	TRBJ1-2	TGTGCCAGCAGCCTGGACAGGGGAGCTAACTATGGCTACACCTTC	CASSLDRGANYGYTF
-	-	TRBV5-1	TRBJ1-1	TGCGCCAGCAGCCCTCTTATTCCTGACACTGAAGCTTTCTTT	CASSPLIPDTEAFF
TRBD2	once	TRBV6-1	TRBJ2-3	TGTGCCAGCAGTGACCGGTTTTTAGCGGGGAGCACAGATACGCAGTATTTT	CASSDRFLAGSTDTQYF
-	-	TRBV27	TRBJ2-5	TGTGCCAGCAGTTTATCGTGGGCAGGGCCGGAGACCCAGTACTTC	CASSLSWAGPETQYF
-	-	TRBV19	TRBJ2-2	TGTGCCAGTAGTGGACAGACGAACACCGGGGAGCTGTTTTTT	CASSGQTNTGELFF
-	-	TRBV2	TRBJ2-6	TGTGCCAGCAGTGCCCAAGACTCTGGGGCCAACGTCCTGACTTTC	CASSAQDSGANVLTF
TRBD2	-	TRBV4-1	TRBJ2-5	TGCGCCAGCAGCCAATTCAGCGGGGGGGTTGGGGAGACCCAGTACTTC	CASSQFSGGVGETQYF
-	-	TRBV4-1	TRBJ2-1	TGCGCCAGCAGCCAGCGGGAAGGAGATAATGAGCAGTTCTTC	CASSQREGDNEQFF